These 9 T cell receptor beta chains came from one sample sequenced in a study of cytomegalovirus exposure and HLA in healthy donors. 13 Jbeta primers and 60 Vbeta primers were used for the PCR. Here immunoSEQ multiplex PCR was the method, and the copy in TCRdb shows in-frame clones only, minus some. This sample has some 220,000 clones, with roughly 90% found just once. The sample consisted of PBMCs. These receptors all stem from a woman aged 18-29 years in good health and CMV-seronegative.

The CDR3 loop is CASSPGQLLYGYTF. The CDR3 coding sequence is TGTGCCAGCTCACCAGGGCAGCTTCTCTATGGCTACACCTTC. The genes are TRBV18 and TRBJ1-2, with D unresolved. Germline V lookup: CDR1 KGHSH, CDR2 LQKENI. V was shortened by 2 bases and J by 4 bases, with 11 bases between the two germline ends. The length of the CDR3 is 14 residues.

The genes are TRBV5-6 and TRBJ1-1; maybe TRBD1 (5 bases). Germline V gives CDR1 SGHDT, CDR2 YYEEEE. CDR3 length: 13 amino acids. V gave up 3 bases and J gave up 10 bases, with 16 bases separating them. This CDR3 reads CASSSTGVNRAFF. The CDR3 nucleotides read TGTGCCAGCAGCTCGACGGGGGTGAATCGAGCTTTCTTT.

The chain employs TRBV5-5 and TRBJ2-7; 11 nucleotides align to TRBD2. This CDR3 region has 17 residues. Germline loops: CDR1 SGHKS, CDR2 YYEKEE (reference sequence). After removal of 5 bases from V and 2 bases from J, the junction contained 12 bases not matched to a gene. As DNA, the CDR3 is TGTGCCAGCAGTCAAACCGCAACTAGCGGGAGTCCCTACGAGCAGTACTTC. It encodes CASSQTATSGSPYEQYF.

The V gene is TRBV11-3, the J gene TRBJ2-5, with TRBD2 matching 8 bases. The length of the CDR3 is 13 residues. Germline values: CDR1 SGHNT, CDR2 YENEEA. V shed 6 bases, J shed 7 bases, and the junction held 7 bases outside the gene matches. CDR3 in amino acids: CASRVGRGGTQYF. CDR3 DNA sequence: TGTGCCAGCAGGGTGGGTCGGGGGGGGACCCAGTACTTC.

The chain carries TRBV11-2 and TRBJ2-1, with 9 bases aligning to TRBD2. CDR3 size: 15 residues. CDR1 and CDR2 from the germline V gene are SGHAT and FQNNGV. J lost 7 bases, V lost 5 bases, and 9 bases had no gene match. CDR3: CASSALSGRRNEQFF. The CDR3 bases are TGTGCCAGCAGCGCCCTTAGCGGGAGAAGGAATGAGCAGTTCTTC.

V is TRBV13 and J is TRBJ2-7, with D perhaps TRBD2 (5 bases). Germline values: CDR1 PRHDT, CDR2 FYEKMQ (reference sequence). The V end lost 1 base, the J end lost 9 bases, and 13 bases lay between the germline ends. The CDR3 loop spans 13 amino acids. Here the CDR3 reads CASSLVNGVAQYF. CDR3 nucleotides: TGTGCCAGCAGCTTAGTGAACGGGGTGGCGCAGTACTTC.

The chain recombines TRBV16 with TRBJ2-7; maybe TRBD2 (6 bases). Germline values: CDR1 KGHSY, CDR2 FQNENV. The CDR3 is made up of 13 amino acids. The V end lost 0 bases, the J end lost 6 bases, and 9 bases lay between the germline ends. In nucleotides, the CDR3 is TGTGCCAGCAGCCAATCCCGGGGGACCGAGCAGTACTTC. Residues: CASSQSRGTEQYF. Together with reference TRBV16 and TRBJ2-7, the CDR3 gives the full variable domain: GEEVAQTPKHLVRGEGQKAKLYCAPIKGHSYVFWYQQVLKNEFKFLISFQNENVFDETGMPKERFSAKCLPNSPCSLEIQATKLEDSAVYFCASSQSRGTEQYFGPGTRLTVT.

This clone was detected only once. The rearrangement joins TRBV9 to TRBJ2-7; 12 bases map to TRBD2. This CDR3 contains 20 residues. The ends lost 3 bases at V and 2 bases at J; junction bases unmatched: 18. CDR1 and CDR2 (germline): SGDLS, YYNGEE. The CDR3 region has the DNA TGTGCCAGCAGCGCTAACCCGACTAGCGGGAGTTCCATTCAGCCCTACGAGCAGTACTTC. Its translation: CASSANPTSGSSIQPYEQYF.

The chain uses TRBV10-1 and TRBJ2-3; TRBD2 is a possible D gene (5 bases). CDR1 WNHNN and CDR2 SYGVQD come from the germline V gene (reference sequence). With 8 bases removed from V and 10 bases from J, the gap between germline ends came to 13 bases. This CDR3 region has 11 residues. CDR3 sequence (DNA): TGCGCCAGCGGTTCAGGACTTTCGCAGTATTTT. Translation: CASGSGLSQYF.